The 4 T cell receptor beta chains in this list originate from one sample, sequenced in a study of graft-versus-host responses after intestinal transplantation. No antigens are known for them. TCRdb keeps only in-frame clones here, not all; method: immunoSEQ multiplex PCR. The sample holds tens of thousands of clones, over 85% seen once. This sample comprised unstimulated CD8+ T cells sorted from spleen or lymph node cells, obtained before transplant. The receptors were sampled from a human donor who was the organ donor for an intestinal transplant.

This clone appeared a few times. The chain is built from TRBV6-1 and TRBJ2-2; 7 nucleotides match TRBD2. Germline V gives CDR1 MNHNS, CDR2 SASEGT. This CDR3 has 13 amino acids. J gave up 4 bases and V 9 bases, and 5 bases lay outside the gene matches. The DNA for the CDR3 is TGTGCCAGATGGGGGGGTGGCACCGGGGAGCTGTTTTTT. Residues: CARWGGGTGELFF.

The V call is TRBV6-5, the J call TRBJ1-2; TRBD1 aligns across 10 bases. Germline V gene sequence: CDR1 MNHEY, CDR2 SVGAGI. CDR3 length: 14 amino acids. V was pared by 7 bases and J by 4 bases, with 6 bases of the junction left unmatched. The CDR3 DNA follows: TGTGCCAGCACCGACAGGGGGCACGGCTATGGCTACACCTTC. Amino acid sequence: CASTDRGHGYGYTF.

The genes are TRBV4-1 and TRBJ1-4; the D gene is possibly TRBD1 (5 bases). There are 15 residues in the CDR3. CDR1 is MGHRA, CDR2 YSYEKL, per germline. The V and J ends lost 1 base and 8 bases respectively, with 14 bases between them. CDR3 bases: TGCGCCAGCAGCCAAGTTGTGGGGCGCGGGGAAAAACTGTTTTTT. It yields the protein CASSQVVGRGEKLFF.

This chain joins TRBV6-1 and TRBJ2-2; D ambiguous. Germline V gene data show CDR1 as MNHNS and CDR2 as SASEGT. The CDR3 covers 16 residues. The V end lost 3 bases, the J end lost 0 bases, and 11 bases lay between the germline ends. Written as DNA, the CDR3 is TGTGCCAGCAGTGATGACCCGGGCCCGAACACCGGGGAGCTGTTTTTT. Translating gives CASSDDPGPNTGELFF.